This section outlines one TCR beta chain sequence together with its context. The antigen is undetermined. Primers for the PCR totalled 60 Vbeta and 13 Jbeta. TCRdb keeps only in-frame clones here, not all; method: immunoSEQ multiplex PCR. The sample features some 70,000 clones, with 7.5% in its top ten. Despite likely unrecorded immune exposures, the donors were nominally healthy at the time of sampling. This sample was taken from a study of cytomegalovirus exposure and HLA in healthy donors. Findings and caveats of the study: TCR beta sequences reportedly predicted most subjects' HLA-A and HLA-B alleles accurately. V- and J-gene trimming of TCR beta was linked (in a later analysis) to a missense DCLRE1C variant.

There are 13 residues in the CDR3. Looked up from germline, CDR1 is SGHTA and CDR2 is FQGNSA. V was pared by 0 bases and J by 4 bases, with 7 bases between. The material sequenced was PBMCs. The sequence was obtained from a female donor in good health and CMV-seropositive. V and J are TRBV7-2 and TRBJ2-7, with D uncertain. The CDR3 here is CASSLALKYEQYF. In DNA, the CDR3 is TGTGCCAGCAGCTTAGCACTGAAATACGAGCAGTACTTC.